This entry lists 4 T cell receptor beta chains sequenced from one sample in a study of PD-1 blockade in classical Hodgkin lymphoma. The repertoire was sequenced with immunoSEQ multiplex PCR; TCRdb's copy has only in-frame clones and lacks some. The sample lists some 93,000 clones; nearly 85% were seen once. Time point in this sample: cycle 4 day 1 (C4D1), after six to seven weeks of nivolumab. Relapse after autologous stem cell transplantation occurred in every patient, and brentuximab vedotin exposure varied. The sequences come from peripheral blood mononuclear cells (PBMCs), collected before the fourth cycle of nivolumab. The receptors here all came from a human donor with classical Hodgkin lymphoma.

V usage is TRBV4-2 and J usage is TRBJ2-3, with 9 positions matching TRBD2. Germline V CDR1 and CDR2: LGHNA, YNFKEQ. CDR3 length: 16 residues. Trimming at V came to 4 bases and at J to 2 bases, leaving 7 bases not matched to a gene. The CDR3 is CASSRAAGGFTDTQYF. The CDR3 region has the DNA TGTGCCAGCAGCCGAGCGGCGGGAGGGTTCACAGATACGCAGTATTTT.

V and J are TRBV7-9 and TRBJ1-1; the D gene is possibly TRBD1 (5 bases). Trimming removed 1 base from V and 1 base from J, with 7 bases in between. This CDR3 is built from 14 residues. Germline CDR1 reads SEHNR; CDR2 reads FQNEAQ (reference sequence). DNA for the CDR3: TGTGCCAGCAGCTTAGTGGGGGGGAACACTGAAGCTTTCTTT. Its protein is CASSLVGGNTEAFF.

V is TRBV2 and J is TRBJ1-3, with D uncertain. Trimming took off 6 bases at V and 2 bases at J, with 17 bases between the two ends. Germline-derived CDR1 and CDR2 are SNHLY and FYNNEI. This CDR3 contains 16 residues. The CDR3 loop is CASSLPAWGTGNTIYF. DNA of the CDR3: TGTGCCAGCAGCCTCCCTGCGTGGGGTACTGGAAACACCATATATTTT.

This chain links TRBV10-3 with TRBJ2-7, with a tentative D call TRBD2 (5 bases). V dropped 3 bases and J dropped 4 bases, with 7 bases sitting between them. CDR1 is ENHRY, CDR2 SYGVKD, per germline. This CDR3 has 12 amino acids. Here the CDR3 DNA reads TGTGCCATCAGTGAAACGGGATACGAGCAGTACTTC. Translated: CAISETGYEQYF.